These T cell receptor beta chains were read from a single sample in a study of cytomegalovirus exposure and HLA in healthy donors. Sequenced by immunoSEQ multiplex PCR; TCRdb stores in-frame clones only, minus some. The data hold around 110,000 clones, with 9.5% observed a single time. The sequencing input was PBMCs. All receptors derive from a man aged 30 to 45 in good health and CMV-seronegative. Both conserved end residues are part of each CDR3. The order of the fields is V gene, clone size, CDR3 length, J gene, CDR3 protein. Some rows mark clone size as missing; the rest say once, few, many or name a class of expanded clone.

v_call: TRBV28; clone_size: NA; cdr3_length: 15; j_call: TRBJ1-4; cdr3_aa: CATAVHGRFNEKLFF
v_call: TRBV6-1; clone_size: few; cdr3_length: 13; j_call: TRBJ1-2; cdr3_aa: CASRVTLNYGYTF
v_call: TRBV12-5; clone_size: NA; cdr3_length: 18; j_call: TRBJ1-2; cdr3_aa: CASGLVVSMDSEAHGYTF
v_call: TRBV30; clone_size: NA; cdr3_length: 11; j_call: TRBJ2-1; cdr3_aa: CAWSGLYEQFF
v_call: TRBV11-3; clone_size: few; cdr3_length: 13; j_call: TRBJ2-2; cdr3_aa: CASSLKGFGELFF
v_call: TRBV2; clone_size: few; cdr3_length: 14; j_call: TRBJ2-7; cdr3_aa: CASSEGLAVYEQYF
v_call: TRBV5-4; clone_size: few; cdr3_length: 16; j_call: TRBJ2-7; cdr3_aa: CASSLGLAGGIGEQYF
v_call: TRBV4-1; clone_size: NA; cdr3_length: 15; j_call: TRBJ2-7; cdr3_aa: CASSQNTGRAYEQYF
v_call: TRBV6-1; clone_size: few; cdr3_length: 14; j_call: TRBJ1-2; cdr3_aa: CASSRQATNYGYTF
v_call: TRBV5-6; clone_size: few; cdr3_length: 12; j_call: TRBJ1-5; cdr3_aa: CASSLLNQPQHF
v_call: TRBV11-2; clone_size: few; cdr3_length: 15; j_call: TRBJ2-5; cdr3_aa: CASSSDRASGETQYF
v_call: TRBV5-1; clone_size: few; cdr3_length: 16; j_call: TRBJ2-3; cdr3_aa: CASSLGQGASTDTQYF
v_call: TRBV7-2; clone_size: few; cdr3_length: 17; j_call: TRBJ2-2; cdr3_aa: CASSLEASGANTGELFF
v_call: TRBV5-1; clone_size: few; cdr3_length: 14; j_call: TRBJ2-3; cdr3_aa: CASRIGQGADTQYF
v_call: TRBV5-4; clone_size: NA; cdr3_length: 16; j_call: TRBJ1-1; cdr3_aa: CASSLPSQGWGTEAFF
v_call: TRBV28; clone_size: NA; cdr3_length: 15; j_call: TRBJ2-5; cdr3_aa: CASSWGDGAQETQYF
v_call: TRBV27; clone_size: NA; cdr3_length: 16; j_call: TRBJ1-6; cdr3_aa: CASSLTFPRGGSPLHF
v_call: TRBV9; clone_size: few; cdr3_length: 16; j_call: TRBJ2-3; cdr3_aa: CASSTGQGKGTDTQYF
v_call: TRBV19; clone_size: NA; cdr3_length: 12; j_call: TRBJ1-1; cdr3_aa: CASNYGGTEAFF
v_call: TRBV30; clone_size: few; cdr3_length: 13; j_call: TRBJ2-1; cdr3_aa: CASTEGGYNEQFF
v_call: TRBV19; clone_size: few; cdr3_length: 15; j_call: TRBJ1-5; cdr3_aa: CASSIEETGSWPQHF
v_call: TRBV6-1; clone_size: NA; cdr3_length: 15; j_call: TRBJ2-1; cdr3_aa: CASSEVAGAEGGQFF
v_call: TRBV5-4; clone_size: NA; cdr3_length: 15; j_call: TRBJ2-7; cdr3_aa: CASSLGQGVTYEQYF
v_call: TRBV30; clone_size: NA; cdr3_length: 15; j_call: TRBJ1-4; cdr3_aa: CAWSDQGAANEKLFF
v_call: TRBV5-5; clone_size: NA; cdr3_length: 16; j_call: TRBJ1-1; cdr3_aa: CASSPQPQGMNTEAFF
v_call: TRBV19; clone_size: NA; cdr3_length: 16; j_call: TRBJ2-2; cdr3_aa: CASSSQNPGGSGELFF
v_call: TRBV5-5; clone_size: NA; cdr3_length: 14; j_call: TRBJ2-7; cdr3_aa: CASTAGAGPYEQYF
v_call: TRBV11-3; clone_size: NA; cdr3_length: 15; j_call: TRBJ2-2; cdr3_aa: CASRSGTVNTGELFF
v_call: TRBV25-1; clone_size: NA; cdr3_length: 15; j_call: TRBJ1-1; cdr3_aa: CASTPVAGSTSEAFF
v_call: TRBV5-1; clone_size: few; cdr3_length: 18; j_call: TRBJ2-3; cdr3_aa: CASSLSSGRAMGSDTQYF
v_call: TRBV21-1; clone_size: few; cdr3_length: 13; j_call: TRBJ2-7; cdr3_aa: CASGQGVGYEQYF
v_call: TRBV5-1; clone_size: NA; cdr3_length: 17; j_call: TRBJ2-1; cdr3_aa: CASSPGTSGRASNEQFF
v_call: TRBV7-2; clone_size: NA; cdr3_length: 15; j_call: TRBJ2-3; cdr3_aa: CASSLLRQAADTQYF
v_call: TRBV4-1; clone_size: NA; cdr3_length: 16; j_call: TRBJ2-3; cdr3_aa: CASSLQRTRGTDTQYF
v_call: TRBV6-1; clone_size: few; cdr3_length: 15; j_call: TRBJ1-5; cdr3_aa: CASSVGQNPRQPQHF
v_call: TRBV7-9; clone_size: NA; cdr3_length: 13; j_call: TRBJ1-6; cdr3_aa: CASSLGTGKALHF
v_call: TRBV11-2; clone_size: NA; cdr3_length: 19; j_call: TRBJ2-1; cdr3_aa: CASSLDPTVDYSSYNEQFF
v_call: TRBV19; clone_size: few; cdr3_length: 14; j_call: TRBJ2-3; cdr3_aa: CASKRTGFTDTQYF
v_call: TRBV2; clone_size: few; cdr3_length: 12; j_call: TRBJ1-1; cdr3_aa: CASSAMRAEAFF
v_call: TRBV19; clone_size: few; cdr3_length: 13; j_call: TRBJ2-1; cdr3_aa: CASSIMGGVEQFF